This T cell receptor (beta chain) was profiled in a study of shared clonotypes between healthy human individuals. Turning to this clone: Antigen specificity is unknown.

Selected positively for CCR7 and CD45RO-negative, naive CD8 cells excluded terminally differentiated effector memory CD45RA+ cells. The assay was immunoSEQ multiplex PCR, and TCRdb's table has in-frame clones only and misses some. The sample holds about 800,000 clones, roughly 96% seen once. Trimming left V 0 bases short and J 7 bases short, with 10 bases between. CDR1 and CDR2 (germline): GTSNPN, SVGIG (reference sequence). The CDR3 is 13 amino acids. General observations from the study: Relative to clonotypes present in all four donors, those not shared had lower generation probabilities. Represented diversity (both genetic and exposure-history) was limited by the small number of donors.

The TCR was taken from a man aged 30 to 39 in good health. Sample: naive CD8+ T cells sorted from blood. This chain links TRBV30 with TRBJ1-5, with D hard to call. This CDR3 reads CAWSVQLGQPQHF. In nucleotides, the CDR3 is TGTGCCTGGAGTGTACAGCTCGGACAGCCCCAGCATTTT.